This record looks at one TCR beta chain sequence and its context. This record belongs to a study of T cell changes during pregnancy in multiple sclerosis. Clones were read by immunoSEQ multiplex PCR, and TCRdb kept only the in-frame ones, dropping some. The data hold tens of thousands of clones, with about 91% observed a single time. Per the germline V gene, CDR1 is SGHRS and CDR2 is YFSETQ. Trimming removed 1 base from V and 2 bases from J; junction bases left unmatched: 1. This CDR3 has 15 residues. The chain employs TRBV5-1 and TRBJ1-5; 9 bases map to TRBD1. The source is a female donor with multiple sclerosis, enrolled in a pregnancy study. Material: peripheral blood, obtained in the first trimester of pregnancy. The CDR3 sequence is CASSLTGGGNQPQHF. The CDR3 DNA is TGCGCCAGCAGCTTGACAGGGGGCGGCAATCAGCCCCAGCATTTT.